The clone carrying this T cell receptor (beta chain) has a handful of counts. What it binds is unknown. It was after around eleven days of culture that CD4+ T cells were isolated. Method: immunoSEQ multiplex PCR; TCRdb's copy keeps in-frame clones and lacks some. The sample has some 39,000 clones, roughly 80% seen once; the top ten hold just under 3%. This record belongs to a study of vaccination effects on CD4 cells after COVID-19. V was clipped by 6 bases and J by 0 bases; unmatched bases: 5. Germline V gives CDR1 MNHEY, CDR2 SVGAGI. This CDR3 has 14 amino acids. This sequence joins TRBV6-5 and TRBJ2-7, with TRBD1 identical over 7 bases. Source: CD4+ T cells from PBMCs cultured without peptide, taken before COVID-19 vaccination. The receptor comes from a human donor who received a COVID-19 vaccine. CDR3 sequence: CASSWGTVSYEQYV. CDR3 DNA sequence: TGTGCCAGCAGCTGGGGGACAGTCTCCTACGAGCAGTACGTC.